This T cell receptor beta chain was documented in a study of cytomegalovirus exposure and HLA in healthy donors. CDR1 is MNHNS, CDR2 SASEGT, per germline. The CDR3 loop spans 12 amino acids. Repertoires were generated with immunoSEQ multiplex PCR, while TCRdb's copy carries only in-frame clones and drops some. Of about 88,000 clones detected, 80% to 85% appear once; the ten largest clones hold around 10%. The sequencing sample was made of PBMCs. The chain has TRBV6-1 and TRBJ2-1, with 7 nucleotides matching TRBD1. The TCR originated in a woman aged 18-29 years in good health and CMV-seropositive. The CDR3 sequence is CAQGISYNEQFF. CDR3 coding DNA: TGTGCACAGGGGATTTCCTACAATGAGCAGTTCTTC.